This record concerns one T cell receptor beta chain sequence. The antigen is unknown. These data originate in a study of cytomegalovirus exposure and HLA in healthy donors. Study in general: One earlier analysis, a look at about 179 million T cells, found approximately 120 million unique TCR beta sequences.

J was trimmed by 8 bases and V by 7 bases; bases with no gene match: 8. This CDR3 has 14 amino acids. CDR1 and CDR2 from the germline V gene are SGHDT and YYEEEE. Each donor was nominally healthy when sampled (though unrecorded immune exposures were likely). It was with 60 Vbeta and 13 Jbeta primers that the PCR ran. Clones were sequenced by immunoSEQ multiplex PCR, and TCRdb holds only the in-frame ones, with some missing. Altogether around 91,000 clones are present, over 65% being singletons, with the ten largest covering around 4.6%. Points from the study as a whole: A later analysis found that most CMV-associated TCR beta chains appeared HLA-restricted.

This receptor was identified in a middle-aged woman in good health and CMV-seropositive. Specimen: PBMCs. The V call is TRBV5-6, the J call TRBJ1-4; the match to TRBD1 covers 10 bases. This chain's CDR3 is CASGRQGAGEKLFF. The CDR3 DNA reads TGTGCCAGCGGGAGACAGGGGGCTGGGGAAAAACTGTTTTTT.